The clone carrying this T cell receptor beta chain turned up a few times. Its antigen is still unknown. MiXCR was run by TCRdb on the 5' RACE reads, yielding one entry per CDR3 protein. The sample has 650,000 to 800,000 distinct CDR3 sequences; 15% to 20% are singletons. This entry belongs to a study of CD8 T cells in ankylosing spondylitis. This CDR3 contains 14 residues. The V gene lost 4 bases and the J gene lost 2 bases, with 12 bases spanning the gap. Germline CDR1 is MNHEY and CDR2 is SVGEGT. Study-wide results and caveats: CD8+ disease-linked clones were present at relatively low frequencies in blood. Clones tied to disease were said to be significantly enriched in matched ankylosing spondylitis synovial fluid. One TCR beta motif, made up of roughly 8 highly homologous variants, appeared characteristic of ankylosing spondylitis blood.

The receptor was isolated from a male donor with ankylosing spondylitis. The chain recombines TRBV6-2 or TRBV6-3 with TRBJ2-7; a possible D gene is TRBD1 (5 bases). Specimen: blood, either unsorted or a sorted T cell fraction (not recorded which). CDR3 coding DNA: TGTGCCAGCAGTTCCCCAAGGGGCACCTACGAGCAGTACTTC. It codes for CASSSPRGTYEQYF.